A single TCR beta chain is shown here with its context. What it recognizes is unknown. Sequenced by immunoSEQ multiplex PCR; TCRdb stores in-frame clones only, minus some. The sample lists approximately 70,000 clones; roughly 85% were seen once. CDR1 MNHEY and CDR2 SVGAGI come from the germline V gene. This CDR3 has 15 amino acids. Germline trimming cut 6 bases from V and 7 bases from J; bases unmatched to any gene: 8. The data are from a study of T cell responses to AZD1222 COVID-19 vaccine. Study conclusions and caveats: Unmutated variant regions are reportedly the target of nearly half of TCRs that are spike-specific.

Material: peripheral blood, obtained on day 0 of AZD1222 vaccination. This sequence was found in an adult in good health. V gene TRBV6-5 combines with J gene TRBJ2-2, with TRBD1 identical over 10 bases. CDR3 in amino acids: CASRGTTGGIGELFF. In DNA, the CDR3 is TGTGCCAGCAGGGGGACGACAGGGGGCATCGGGGAGCTGTTTTTT.